This entry lists 26 T cell receptor beta chains sequenced from one sample in a study of shared clonotypes between healthy human individuals. TCRdb's table, derived via immunoSEQ multiplex PCR, lists solely in-frame clones and lacks some. The sample shows hundreds of thousands of clones, 95% to 96% of them seen only once. Naive CD8 cells were CD45RO-negative, positively selected for CCR7, excluding terminally differentiated effector memory CD45RA+ cells. Source material: naive CD8+ T cells sorted from blood. These receptors all stem from a woman between 25 and 40 years old in good health.

In DNA form, the CDR3 reads TGTGCCAGCTGGACCGGGACGGACTACCAAGAGACCCAGTACTTC. It codes for CASWTGTDYQETQYF. The V and J genes are TRBV7-9 and TRBJ2-5; D is possibly TRBD1 or TRBD2 (5 bases each). Trimming shortened V by 8 bases and J by 0 bases, and 16 bases separated the two germline ends. Per the germline V gene, CDR1 is SEHNR and CDR2 is FQNEAQ (reference sequence). This CDR3 is built from 15 residues.

This chain connects TRBV28 to TRBJ2-7; 8 nucleotides line up with TRBD1. The germline V gene has CDR1 MDHEN and CDR2 SYDVKM. The CDR3 consists of 11 residues. Germline trimming cut 8 bases from V and 6 bases from J; bases unmatched to any gene: 3. The CDR3 bases are TGTGCCAGCTGTACAGGGGGCGAGCAGTACTTC. Protein sequence: CASCTGGEQYF. Supplemented by reference TRBV28 and TRBJ2-7, the full variable domain reads DVKVTQSSRYLVKRTGEKVFLECVQDMDHENMFWYRQDPGLGLRLIYFSYDVKMKEKGDIPEGYSVSREKKERFSLILESASTNQTSMYLCASCTGGEQYFGPGTRLTVT.

Here the CDR3 reads CASSYAGGPFNEQFF. The CDR3 region has the DNA TGTGCCAGCAGTTATGCGGGAGGGCCTTTCAATGAGCAGTTCTTC. This sequence joins TRBV6-5 and TRBJ2-1; 9 bases fit TRBD2. Germline V lookup: CDR1 MNHEY, CDR2 SVGAGI. The CDR3 extends over 15 amino acids. Germline trimming cut 3 bases from V and 6 bases from J; bases unmatched to any gene: 6.

Regarding this clone: Other nucleotide sequences in the sample specify the same CDR3. The chain uses TRBV19 and TRBJ2-7; D uncertain. The CDR3 totals 14 residues. Germline lookup yields CDR1 LNHDA and CDR2 SQIVND (reference sequence). V shed 2 bases and J shed 2 bases, with 10 bases lying between them. The CDR3, as DNA: TGTGCCAGTAGTATAAGTAGGGAAGCCTACGAGCAGTACTTC. Translated, it gives CASSISREAYEQYF. Full variable domain (rest looked up from reference TRBV19 and TRBJ2-7): DGGITQSPKYLFRKEGQNVTLSCEQNLNHDAMYWYRQDPGQGLRLIYYSQIVNDFQKGDIAEGYSVSREKKESFPLTVTSAQKNPTAFYLCASSISREAYEQYFGPGTRLTVT.

This chain uses TRBV11-2 with TRBJ1-2; D gene unclear. Trimming took 1 base from V and 5 from J, leaving 11 bases between them. Looked up from germline, CDR1 is SGHAT and CDR2 is FQNNGV. This CDR3 has 14 amino acids. Written as DNA, the CDR3 is TGTGCCAGCAGCTTAGGGGTCAGTGGGTATGGCTACACCTTC. Translation gives CASSLGVSGYGYTF.

V and J are TRBV6-1 and TRBJ2-7; either TRBD1 or TRBD2 may fit D (5 bases each). V lost 6 bases, J lost 2 bases, and 14 bases lay in between. The V gene's germline CDR1 is MNHNS and CDR2 SASEGT. The CDR3 is made up of 14 amino acids. DNA for the CDR3: TGTGCCAGCAGCCCTTCCGGGACGGCCTACGAGCAGTACTTC. Translation: CASSPSGTAYEQYF.

The chain has TRBV11-2 and TRBJ2-2; D remains unclear. Germline V gene data show CDR1 as SGHAT and CDR2 as FQNNGV. V was trimmed by 6 bases and J by 0 bases, leaving 14 bases between them. This CDR3 has 16 residues. Here the CDR3 reads CASRDTGRTNTGELFF. The CDR3 bases are TGTGCCAGCAGAGATACCGGACGGACGAACACCGGGGAGCTGTTTTTT.

V gene TRBV27 combines with J gene TRBJ2-3; 9 nucleotides line up with TRBD2. V was clipped by 2 bases and J by 0 bases; unmatched bases: 3. The CDR3 is 16 amino acids. Germline CDR1 reads MNHEY; CDR2 reads SMNVEV (reference sequence). This chain's CDR3 is CASSLRLAESTDTQYF. CDR3 in DNA: TGTGCCAGCAGTTTACGACTAGCGGAGAGCACAGATACGCAGTATTTT.

The V and J genes are TRBV5-6 and TRBJ1-4, with D unclear. Germline loops: CDR1 SGHDT, CDR2 YYEEEE. This CDR3 region has 14 residues. Deletions cut 2 bases from V and 0 bases from J, with 5 bases between. CDR3: CASSLAATNEKLFF. In nucleotides, the CDR3 is TGTGCCAGCAGCTTAGCAGCAACTAATGAAAAACTGTTTTTT.

This chain uses TRBV5-4 with TRBJ2-7, with D tentatively TRBD1 or TRBD2 (5 bases each). CDR1 is SGHNT, CDR2 YYREEE, per germline (reference sequence). The length of the CDR3 is 16 residues. The V end lost 0 bases, the J end lost 4 bases, and 17 bases lay between the germline ends. CDR3 sequence (DNA): TGTGCCAGCAGCTTGGAAGGGGCGATAGGACTTTACGAGCAGTACTTC. Protein product: CASSLEGAIGLYEQYF.

The chain joins TRBV4-2 to TRBJ2-7; 9 positions agree with TRBD2. J lost 1 base, V lost 0 bases, and 10 bases had no gene match. Germline lookup yields CDR1 LGHNA and CDR2 YNFKEQ. This CDR3 is built from 18 residues. The CDR3 here is CASSQDLGAGGLSYEQYF. The CDR3 DNA is TGTGCCAGCAGCCAAGATCTAGGAGCGGGAGGTTTGTCCTACGAGCAGTACTTC.

Concerning this clone: The sample carries other DNA sequences with the same CDR3. This chain links TRBV19 with TRBJ1-2; D not certain. The CDR3 is 13 residues long. Deletions cut 1 base from V and 1 base from J, with 4 bases between. Germline assignment: CDR1 LNHDA and CDR2 SQIVND (reference sequence). For the CDR3, the DNA is TGTGCCAGTAGTATAGCTGATAACTATGGCTACACCTTC. Protein: CASSIADNYGYTF.

V is TRBV27 and J is TRBJ1-6; D is ambiguous. This CDR3 spans 15 amino acids. V was pared by 10 bases and J by 0 bases, with 13 bases between. Germline lookup yields CDR1 MNHEY and CDR2 SMNVEV (reference sequence). The CDR3, as DNA: TGTGCCACCTCTTTAGGGAGCTCCTATAATTCACCCCTCCACTTT. It yields the protein CATSLGSSYNSPLHF.

The rearrangement links TRBV19 to TRBJ2-1, with a weak D call TRBD2 (5 bases). Trimming took off 1 base at V and 7 bases at J, with 14 bases between the two ends. CDR3 length: 15 amino acids. Per the germline V gene, CDR1 is LNHDA and CDR2 is SQIVND (reference sequence). In DNA form, the CDR3 reads TGTGCCAGTAGTATAGTCTCGGGAACAAGTAATGAGCAGTTCTTC. This codes for CASSIVSGTSNEQFF.

The CDR3 sequence: CASSLWEGQVLYNEQFF. In DNA form, the CDR3 reads TGTGCCAGCAGCTTATGGGAAGGACAGGTGCTCTACAATGAGCAGTTCTTC. The genes are TRBV7-9 and TRBJ2-1, with TRBD1 matching over 7 bases. The CDR3 length is 17 residues. Germline V gene data show CDR1 as SEHNR and CDR2 as FQNEAQ (reference sequence). After removal of 2 bases from V and 3 bases from J, the junction contained 10 bases not matched to a gene.

The chain carries TRBV5-4 and TRBJ2-7, with D perhaps TRBD2 (5 bases). Trimming left V 3 bases short and J 3 bases short, with 10 bases between. Germline V gene lookup returns CDR1 SGHNT and CDR2 YYREEE (reference sequence). This CDR3 comprises 13 residues. Here the CDR3 DNA reads TGTGCCAGCAGCTCGGACTTTCACTACGAGCAGTACTTC. Encoded protein: CASSSDFHYEQYF.

The CDR3 region has the DNA TGCGCCAGCAGCCCTCTAGCGGGCACAGATACGCAGTATTTT. It yields the protein CASSPLAGTDTQYF. J is TRBJ2-3 and V is TRBV5-1; 7 bases align to TRBD2. CDR1 is SGHRS, CDR2 YFSETQ, per germline. V lost 4 bases to trimming and J lost 1 base; unmatched junction nucleotides: 3. CDR3 length: 14 amino acids.

The rearrangement links TRBV19 to TRBJ1-5; D gene ambiguous. This CDR3 has 18 residues. Germline V gene lookup returns CDR1 LNHDA and CDR2 SQIVND (reference sequence). The V end was cut by 2 bases, the J end by 2 bases, with 19 bases between. CDR3 coding DNA: TGTGCCAGTAGTATAAAGGGTCCCATGTCCTTGGGCAATCAGCCCCAGCATTTT. It encodes CASSIKGPMSLGNQPQHF.

The DNA of the CDR3 is TGTGCCAGCACCTCGGGGGGAGGGCTGAACGAGCAGTACTTC. Its protein product is CASTSGGGLNEQYF. The chain carries TRBV27 and TRBJ2-7, with TRBD2 matching over 7 bases. CDR1 is MNHEY and CDR2 is SMNVEV in the germline V gene (reference sequence). This CDR3 comprises 14 residues. V shed 7 bases and J 5 bases; nucleotides not matched to a gene: 11.

Remarks on this clone: The same CDR3 also results from other DNA sequences found in this sample. The chain uses TRBV6-6 and TRBJ2-1; no firm D call. Deletions cut 2 bases from V and 6 bases from J, with 2 bases between. The germline CDR1 and CDR2 sequences are MNHNY and SVGAGI (reference sequence). CDR3 length: 11 amino acids. CDR3 in amino acids: CASSYTNEQFF. CDR3 sequence (DNA): TGTGCCAGCAGTTACACCAATGAGCAGTTCTTC.

The rearrangement joins TRBV2 to TRBJ2-3; no definite D call. Germline V gene data show CDR1 as SNHLY and CDR2 as FYNNEI. V lost 4 bases, J lost 1 base, and 9 bases lay in between. CDR3 length: 14 residues. CDR3 nucleotides: TGTGCCAGCAGTGCCACACTTGGCACAGATACGCAGTATTTT. This translates into CASSATLGTDTQYF.

The rearrangement links TRBV7-2 to TRBJ2-2; a possible D gene is TRBD2 (6 bases). The germline V and J ends were trimmed by 1 base and 6 bases, with 15 bases remaining between them. CDR1 is SGHTA, CDR2 FQGNSA, per germline. This CDR3 contains 16 residues. CDR3 sequence (DNA): TGTGCCAGCAGCTTAGTGGGTCCCGGGAGCCCCGGGGAGCTGTTTTTT. This gives the protein CASSLVGPGSPGELFF.

The rearrangement links TRBV5-6 to TRBJ1-2, with unresolved D. Germline-derived CDR1 and CDR2 are SGHDT and YYEEEE. The CDR3 contains 14 residues. The germline V and J ends were trimmed by 1 base and 4 bases, with 11 bases remaining between them. CDR3 amino acids: CASSLYELRYGYTF. CDR3 DNA: TGTGCCAGCAGCTTGTATGAGCTCCGCTATGGCTACACCTTC.

The V and J genes are TRBV27 and TRBJ2-1; D uncertain. V was clipped by 3 bases and J by 7 bases, with 10 bases between them. CDR3 length: 13 amino acids. From germline, CDR1 is MNHEY and CDR2 SMNVEV (reference sequence). The CDR3 here is CASSFAEFNEQFF. In DNA, the CDR3 is TGTGCCAGCAGTTTCGCGGAGTTTAATGAGCAGTTCTTC.

This clone is a singleton in its sample. The chain is built from TRBV7-6 and TRBJ1-1; D is uncertain. Trimming shortened V by 5 bases and J by 0 bases, and 7 bases separated the two germline ends. The CDR3 sequence is 13 residues long. CDR1 SGHVS and CDR2 FNYEAQ come from the germline V gene. DNA of the CDR3: TGTGCCAGCAGCGCCGGAGTGAACACTGAAGCTTTCTTT. Protein sequence: CASSAGVNTEAFF.

The gene calls are TRBV5-1 and TRBJ2-7; D is perhaps TRBD1 (5 bases). Trimming shortened V by 3 bases and J by 0 bases, and 13 bases separated the two germline ends. There are 15 residues in the CDR3. CDR1 is SGHRS, CDR2 YFSETQ, per germline. The CDR3 nucleotides are TGCGCCAGCAGCTCGTGGACACACAGCTCCTACGAGCAGTACTTC. Its protein product is CASSSWTHSSYEQYF.